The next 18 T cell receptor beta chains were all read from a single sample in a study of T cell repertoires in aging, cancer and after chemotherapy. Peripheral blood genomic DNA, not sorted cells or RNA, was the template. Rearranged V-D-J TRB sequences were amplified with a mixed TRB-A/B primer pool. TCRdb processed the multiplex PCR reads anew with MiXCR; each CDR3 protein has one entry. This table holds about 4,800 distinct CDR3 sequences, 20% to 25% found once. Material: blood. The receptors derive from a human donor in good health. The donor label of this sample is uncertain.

CDR3 DNA: TGTGCCAGCTCACCGTGGGGACTAGCGGGGTCCACCGGGGAGCTGTTTTTT. Its translation is CASSPWGLAGSTGELFF. The chain joins TRBV18 to TRBJ2-2; TRBD2 matches at 13 bases. The CDR3 covers 17 residues. Germline trimming cut 3 bases from V and 4 bases from J; bases unmatched to any gene: 5. From germline, CDR1 is KGHSH and CDR2 LQKENI.

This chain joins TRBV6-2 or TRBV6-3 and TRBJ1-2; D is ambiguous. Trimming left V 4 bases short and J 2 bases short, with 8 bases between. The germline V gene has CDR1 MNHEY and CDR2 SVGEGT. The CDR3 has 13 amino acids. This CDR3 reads CASSSAPNYGYTF. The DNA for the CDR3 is TGTGCCAGCAGTTCCGCACCAAACTATGGCTACACCTTC.

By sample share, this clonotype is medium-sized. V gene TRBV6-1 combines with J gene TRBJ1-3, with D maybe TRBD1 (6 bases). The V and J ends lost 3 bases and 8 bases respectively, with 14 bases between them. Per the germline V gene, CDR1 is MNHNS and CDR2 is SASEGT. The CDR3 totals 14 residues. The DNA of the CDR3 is TGTGCCAGCAGTGAGACAGGCCGGAGGGACACCATATATTTT. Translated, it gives CASSETGRRDTIYF.

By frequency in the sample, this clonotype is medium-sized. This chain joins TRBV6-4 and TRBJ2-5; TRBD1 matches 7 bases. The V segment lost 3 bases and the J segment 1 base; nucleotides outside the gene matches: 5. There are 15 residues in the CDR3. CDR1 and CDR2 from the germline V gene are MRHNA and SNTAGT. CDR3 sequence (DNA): TGTGCCAGCAGTGAGGGGTCAGGGGGCCAAGAGACCCAGTACTTC. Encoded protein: CASSEGSGGQETQYF.

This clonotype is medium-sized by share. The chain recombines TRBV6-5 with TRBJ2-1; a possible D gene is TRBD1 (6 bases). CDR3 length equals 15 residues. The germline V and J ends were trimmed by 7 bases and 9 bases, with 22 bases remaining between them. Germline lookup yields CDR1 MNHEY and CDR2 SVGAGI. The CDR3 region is CASKGEAAGNGEQFF. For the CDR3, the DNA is TGTGCCAGCAAGGGGGAAGCGGCAGGGAATGGTGAGCAGTTCTTC.

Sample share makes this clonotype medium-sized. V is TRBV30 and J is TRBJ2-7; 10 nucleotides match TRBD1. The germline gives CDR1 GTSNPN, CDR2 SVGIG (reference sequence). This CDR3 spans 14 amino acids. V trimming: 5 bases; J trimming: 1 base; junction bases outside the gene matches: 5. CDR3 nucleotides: TGTGCCTGGCTACCGGGACAGGGGTCCTACGAGCAGTACTTC. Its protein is CAWLPGQGSYEQYF.

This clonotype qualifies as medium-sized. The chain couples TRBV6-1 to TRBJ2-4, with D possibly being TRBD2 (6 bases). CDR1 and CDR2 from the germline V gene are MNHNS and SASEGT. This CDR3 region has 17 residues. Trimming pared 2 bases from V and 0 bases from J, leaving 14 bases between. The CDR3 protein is CASSEWGLHLAKNIQYF. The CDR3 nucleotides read TGTGCCAGCAGTGAATGGGGACTGCATTTAGCCAAAAACATTCAGTACTTC.

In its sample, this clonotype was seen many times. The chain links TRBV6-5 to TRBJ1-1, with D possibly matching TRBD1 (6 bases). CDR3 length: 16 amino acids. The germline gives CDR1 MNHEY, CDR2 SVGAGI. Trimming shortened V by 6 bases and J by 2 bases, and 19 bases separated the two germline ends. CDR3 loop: CASRGLAGAFNTEAFF. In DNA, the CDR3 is TGTGCCAGCAGGGGTTTAGCGGGGGCTTTCAACACTGAAGCTTTCTTT.

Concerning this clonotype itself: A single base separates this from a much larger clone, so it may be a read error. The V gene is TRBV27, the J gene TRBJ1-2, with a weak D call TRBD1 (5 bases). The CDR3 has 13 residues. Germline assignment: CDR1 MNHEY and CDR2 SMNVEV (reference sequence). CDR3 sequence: CACSFTRAYGYTF. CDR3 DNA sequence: TGTGCCTGCAGTTTTACCAGGGCCTATGGCTACACCTTC.

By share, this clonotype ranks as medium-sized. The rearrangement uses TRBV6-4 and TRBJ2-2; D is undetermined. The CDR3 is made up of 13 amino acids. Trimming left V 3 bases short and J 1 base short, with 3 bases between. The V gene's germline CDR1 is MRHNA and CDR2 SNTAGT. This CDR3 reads CASSEGNTGELFF. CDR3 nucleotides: TGTGCCAGCAGTGAGGGGAACACCGGGGAGCTGTTTTTT.

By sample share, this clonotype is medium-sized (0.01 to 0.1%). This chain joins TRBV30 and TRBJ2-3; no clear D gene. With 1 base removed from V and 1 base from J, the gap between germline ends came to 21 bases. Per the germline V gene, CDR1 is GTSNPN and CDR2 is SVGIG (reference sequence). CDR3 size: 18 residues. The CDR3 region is CAWSAQTRQGLRTDTQYF. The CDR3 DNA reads TGTGCCTGGAGTGCCCAAACGCGACAAGGGCTTCGCACAGATACGCAGTATTTT.

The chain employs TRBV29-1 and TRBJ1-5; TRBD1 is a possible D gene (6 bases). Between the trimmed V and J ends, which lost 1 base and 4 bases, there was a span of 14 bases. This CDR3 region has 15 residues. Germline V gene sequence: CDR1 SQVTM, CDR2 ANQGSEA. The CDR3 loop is CSVEGAGGRNQPQHF. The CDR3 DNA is TGCAGCGTTGAAGGGGCGGGGGGCCGGAATCAGCCCCAGCATTTT. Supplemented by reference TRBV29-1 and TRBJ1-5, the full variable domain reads SAVISQKPSRDICQRGTSLTIQCQVDSQVTMMFWYRQQPGQSLTLIATANQGSEATYESGFVIDKFPISRPNLTFSTLTVSNMSPEDSSIYLCSVEGAGGRNQPQHFGDGTRLSIL.

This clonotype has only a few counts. CDR3 region: CATSETGVLYNEQFF. The CDR3 DNA reads TGTGCCACCAGTGAAACAGGGGTGCTCTACAATGAGCAGTTCTTC. The V call is TRBV24-1, the J call TRBJ2-1; 7 positions match TRBD1. This CDR3 is 15 amino acids long. V gave up 4 bases and J gave up 3 bases; unmatched junction bases: 5. Germline CDR1 KGHDR, CDR2 SFDVKD.

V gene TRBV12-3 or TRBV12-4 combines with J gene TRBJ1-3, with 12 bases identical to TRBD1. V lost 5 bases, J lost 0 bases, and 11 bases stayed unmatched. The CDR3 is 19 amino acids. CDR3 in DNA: TGTGCCAGCAGTGTCCGGGACAGGGGGCTTTTTTACTCTGGAAACACCATATATTTT. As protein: CASSVRDRGLFYSGNTIYF.

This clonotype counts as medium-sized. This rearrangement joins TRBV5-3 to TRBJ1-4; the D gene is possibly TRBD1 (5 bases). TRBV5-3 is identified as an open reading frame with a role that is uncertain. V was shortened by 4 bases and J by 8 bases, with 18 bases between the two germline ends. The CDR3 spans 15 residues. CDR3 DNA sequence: TGTGCCAGAAGCCCGCGGACTAGGGGTGAGGAAAAACTGTTTTTT. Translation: CARSPRTRGEEKLFF.

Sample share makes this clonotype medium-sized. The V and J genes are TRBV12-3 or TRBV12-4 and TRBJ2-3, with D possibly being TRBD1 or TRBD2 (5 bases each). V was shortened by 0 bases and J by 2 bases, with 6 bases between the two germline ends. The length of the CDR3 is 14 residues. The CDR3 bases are TGTGCCAGCAGTTTAGCGGGGGTCACAGATACGCAGTATTTT. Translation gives CASSLAGVTDTQYF.

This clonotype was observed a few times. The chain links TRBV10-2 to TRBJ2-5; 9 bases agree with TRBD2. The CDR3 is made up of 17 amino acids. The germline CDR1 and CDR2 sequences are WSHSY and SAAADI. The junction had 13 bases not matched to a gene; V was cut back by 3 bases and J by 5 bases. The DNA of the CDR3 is TGCGCCAGCAGTGAACCTAGCGGGGTAAAGTTCGGTGAGACCCAGTACTTC. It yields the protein CASSEPSGVKFGETQYF.

Here the CDR3 reads CASSQGYWTSTDTQYF. CDR3 nucleotides: TGTGCCAGCAGCCAAGGGTACTGGACTAGCACAGATACGCAGTATTTT. The rearrangement links TRBV4-2 to TRBJ2-3; weak D call: TRBD2 (5 bases). Between the trimmed V and J ends, which lost 1 base and 0 bases, there was a span of 11 bases. Germline CDR1 reads LGHNA; CDR2 reads YNFKEQ. This CDR3 is built from 16 residues.